Shown below are 28 T cell receptor beta chains from a single sample sequenced in a study of post-analysis software for immune sequencing data. Study results and caveats: About 5 TRBV segments occurring more often in patients than controls included TRBV5-6, TRBV5-1 and TRBV20-1.

These receptors' targets are unknown. The library was made from cDNA and included unique molecular identifiers. TCRdb reprocessed the PCR reads via MiXCR and lists one record per CDR3 protein. Of about 770,000 distinct CDR3 sequences in the sample, more than 45% were seen once. The sample comprised blood. The source is a girl aged 5-17 years with multiple sclerosis.

The table lists this clonotype with a few counts. The gene calls are TRBV5-1 and TRBJ2-1; D unresolved. The length of the CDR3 is 15 residues. CDR1 and CDR2 from the germline V gene are SGHRS and YFSETQ. V was clipped by 1 base and J by 7 bases, with 15 bases between them. DNA for the CDR3: TGCGCCAGCAGCTTGACGGACGCTAGGTTGAATGAGCAGTTCTTC. It is translated as CASSLTDARLNEQFF.

The chain links TRBV20-1 to TRBJ2-1, with unresolved D. Germline V lookup: CDR1 DFQATT, CDR2 SNEGSKA (reference sequence). Trimming cost V 3 bases and J 4 bases, with 25 bases left between them. The CDR3 extends over 18 amino acids. The CDR3 loop reads CSASSEKRLGIGYNEQFF. In DNA, the CDR3 is TGCAGTGCTAGCTCAGAGAAACGACTGGGCATCGGATACAATGAGCAGTTCTTC.

Concerning this clonotype: The junction does not match germline at one end; this may be a read error. The chain links TRBV6-5 to TRBJ1-2; D not resolved. Germline-derived CDR1 and CDR2 are MNHEY and SVGAGI. This CDR3 region has 14 residues. The CDR3 DNA reads TGTGCCAGCAGGTACTCGAGTTATAACTATGGCTACACCTTC. Protein product: CASRYSSYNYGYTF.

This clonotype was seen a handful of times. The chain is built from TRBV4-1 and TRBJ2-7, with TRBD1 matching 8 bases. CDR1 and CDR2 (germline): MGHRA, YSYEKL. The CDR3 totals 14 residues. V lost 4 bases, J lost 2 bases, and 4 bases stayed unmatched. The CDR3 DNA reads as TGCGCCAGCAGCCTGTCGGGACAGGCCTACGAGCAGTACTTC. Translating it yields CASSLSGQAYEQYF.

The chain has TRBV4-1 and TRBJ2-7; TRBD2 matches 8 bases. The germline V gene has CDR1 MGHRA and CDR2 YSYEKL. V gave up 2 bases and J gave up 3 bases; unmatched junction bases: 9. The CDR3 has 16 residues. CDR3 in amino acids: CASSQQLAGTGYEQYF. The CDR3 DNA sequence: TGCGCCAGCAGCCAACAATTAGCGGGAACCGGCTACGAGCAGTACTTC.

The chain recombines TRBV10-1 with TRBJ2-7, with 9 bases that match TRBD1. The CDR3 is 18 residues long. Germline-derived CDR1 and CDR2 are WNHNN and SYGVQD (reference sequence). The ends lost 2 bases at V and 0 bases at J; junction bases unmatched: 11. The CDR3 DNA follows: TGCGCCAGCAGTGAGGCCCCCCCCGGGACAGGGCGCTCCTACGAGCAGTACTTC. Translated: CASSEAPPGTGRSYEQYF.

The V and J genes are TRBV20-1 and TRBJ2-7, with 8 bases fitting TRBD2. The germline V gene encodes CDR1 DFQATT and CDR2 SNEGSKA (reference sequence). CDR3 length: 14 amino acids. Trimming removed 3 bases from V and 5 bases from J; junction bases left unmatched: 9. CDR3 loop: CSASAPGGVHEQYF. CDR3 bases: TGCAGTGCTAGTGCCCCGGGGGGGGTCCACGAGCAGTACTTC.

The chain is built from TRBV7-3 and TRBJ2-3, with 11 nucleotides matching TRBD2. V was pared by 5 bases and J by 1 base, with 5 bases of the junction left unmatched. The CDR3 is 16 residues long. The germline CDR1 and CDR2 sequences are SGHTA and FQGTGA. This CDR3 reads CASSQGTSGGTDTQYF. The DNA for the CDR3 is TGTGCCAGCAGCCAAGGGACTAGCGGAGGCACAGATACGCAGTATTTT. Full variable domain (rest looked up from reference TRBV7-3 and TRBJ2-3): GAGVSQTPSNKVTEKGKYVELRCDPISGHTALYWYRQSLGQGPEFLIYFQGTGAADDSGLPNDRFFAVRPEGSVSTLKIQRTERGDSAVYLCASSQGTSGGTDTQYFGPGTRLTVL.

The J gene is TRBJ2-1, the V gene TRBV12-3 or TRBV12-4; 10 positions match TRBD2. V dropped 6 bases and J dropped 5; count of bases not matched to a gene: 4. This CDR3 contains 14 residues. CDR3 DNA: TGTGCCAGCAGGATAGCGGGAGGAAACAATGAGCAGTTCTTC. As protein: CASRIAGGNNEQFF.

Here the CDR3 reads CASSQVKHEQYF. CDR3 DNA: TGTGCCAGCAGCCAAGTAAAACACGAGCAGTACTTC. The chain couples TRBV3-1 to TRBJ2-7; no firm D call. V lost 1 base to trimming and J lost 5 bases, with 6 bases between them. Germline lookup yields CDR1 LGHDT and CDR2 YNNKEL (reference sequence). The CDR3 has 12 amino acids.

The chain couples TRBV15 to TRBJ2-1, with 14 positions matching TRBD2. V was pared by 4 bases and J by 6 bases, with 5 bases of the junction left unmatched. The V gene's germline CDR1 is LNHNV and CDR2 YYDKDF (reference sequence). The CDR3 runs 16 residues. CDR3 nucleotide sequence: TGTGCCACCAGCATCCCCGGGACTAGCGGGAGCAATGAGCAGTTCTTC. It encodes CATSIPGTSGSNEQFF.

This clonotype is a singleton in its sample. The junction departs from the called germline gene at one end, perhaps through a read error. The chain uses TRBV10-3 and TRBJ2-3; 9 nucleotides agree with TRBD2. The CDR3 totals 15 residues. Germline V gene lookup returns CDR1 ENHRY and CDR2 SYGVKD. In nucleotides, the CDR3 is TGTGCCATCACCGGGACTAGCCGGTCCACAGGTACGCAGTATTTT. Protein: CAITGTSRSTGTQYF.

The CDR3 loop is CASSLAAPGEQYF. The DNA for the CDR3 is TGTGCCAGCAGCTTAGCCGCGCCGGGGGAGCAGTACTTC. The rearrangement joins TRBV7-9 to TRBJ2-7; possibly TRBD2 for D (5 bases). The V end was cut by 0 bases, the J end by 7 bases, with 10 bases between. Germline V gives CDR1 SEHNR, CDR2 FQNEAQ (reference sequence). CDR3 length: 13 residues.

The J gene is TRBJ2-3, the V gene TRBV5-1; perhaps TRBD2 as D (5 bases). There are 13 residues in the CDR3. V gave up 7 bases and J gave up 4 bases, with 13 bases separating them. Germline V lookup: CDR1 SGHRS, CDR2 YFSETQ. This CDR3 is CASGAASPDTQYF. The CDR3 region has the DNA TGCGCCAGCGGCGCGGCTAGCCCAGATACGCAGTATTTT.

V usage is TRBV7-2 and J usage is TRBJ2-3; D may be TRBD1 (6 bases). This CDR3 has 16 residues. The V gene's germline CDR1 is SGHTA and CDR2 FQGNSA. V was clipped by 4 bases and J by 2 bases, with 16 bases between them. The CDR3 here is CASSSTTGWVTDTQYF. Written as DNA, the CDR3 is TGTGCCAGCAGCTCCACTACAGGGTGGGTCACAGATACGCAGTATTTT.

This clonotype was seen only a few times. V is TRBV5-1 and J is TRBJ2-6; maybe TRBD1 (6 bases). Germline CDR1 is SGHRS and CDR2 is YFSETQ. The germline V and J ends were trimmed by 6 bases and 0 bases, with 13 bases remaining between them. This CDR3 has 16 residues. The CDR3 loop reads CASTPTGYSGANVLTF. The CDR3 DNA is TGCGCCAGCACCCCGACAGGATACTCTGGGGCCAACGTCCTGACTTTC.

J is TRBJ2-2 and V is TRBV3-1; D remains unclear. Per germline, CDR1 LGHDT and CDR2 YNNKEL (reference sequence). The V end lost 1 base, the J end lost 2 bases, and 11 bases lay between the germline ends. This CDR3 has 16 residues. CDR3 coding DNA: TGTGCCAGCAGCCAAGCTGGACCATCTAACACCGGGGAGCTGTTTTTT. Translating gives CASSQAGPSNTGELFF.

In its sample, this clonotype was seen a few times. The gene calls are TRBV29-1 and TRBJ2-7; weak D call: TRBD2 (6 bases). The CDR3 is made up of 12 amino acids. Trimming stripped 5 bases from V and 4 bases from J, with 12 bases between. From germline, CDR1 is SQVTM and CDR2 ANQGSEA. The CDR3 DNA sequence: TGCAGCGTTCAGGAGGGGAGTTACGAGCAGTACTTC. It codes for CSVQEGSYEQYF.

This chain connects TRBV18 to TRBJ2-5; D gene unclear. V was cut by 1 base and J by 4 bases, with 10 bases left in between. Germline V gene data show CDR1 as KGHSH and CDR2 as LQKENI. This CDR3 has 14 residues. The CDR3 coding sequence is TGTGCCAGCTCACCACTAGGTCAGGCAGAGACCCAGTACTTC. Translation gives CASSPLGQAETQYF.

This clonotype was detected a few times. The rearrangement joins TRBV20-1 to TRBJ2-1; 9 bases agree with TRBD2. CDR1 DFQATT and CDR2 SNEGSKA come from the germline V gene (reference sequence). The CDR3 spans 18 residues. The V segment lost 6 bases and the J segment 0 bases; nucleotides outside the gene matches: 15. CDR3: CSATGERGVLSSYNEQFF. The DNA for the CDR3 is TGCAGTGCCACGGGAGAGCGGGGGGTCCTAAGCTCCTACAATGAGCAGTTCTTC.

This clonotype was seen ten or more times. DNA for the CDR3: TGTGCCAGCAGCTTAGCCTGGACAGGGACCGGCTACACCTTC. Its translation: CASSLAWTGTGYTF. The rearrangement uses TRBV7-2 and TRBJ1-2; 8 nucleotides match TRBD1. From germline, CDR1 is SGHTA and CDR2 FQGNSA. Unmatched junction bases numbered 5, after V lost 0 bases and J lost 8 bases. The CDR3 consists of 14 residues.

This chain uses TRBV19 with TRBJ2-3, with 9 nucleotides matching TRBD1. J lost 6 bases, V lost 5 bases, and 9 bases had no gene match. The V gene's germline CDR1 is LNHDA and CDR2 SQIVND (reference sequence). This CDR3 region has 15 residues. The CDR3 region has the DNA TGTGCCAGTAGTGGGAGACAGGGGGAGGTTGATACGCAGTATTTT. Translated, it gives CASSGRQGEVDTQYF.

The V and J genes are TRBV29-1 and TRBJ1-1, with unresolved D. Trimming pared 6 bases from V and 8 bases from J, leaving 16 bases between. The CDR3 runs to 12 residues. Germline V CDR1 and CDR2: SQVTM, ANQGSEA. In DNA form, the CDR3 reads TGCAGCGTCATACCGTTGAACGGCGAAGCTTTCTTT. Encoded protein: CSVIPLNGEAFF.

A remark on this clonotype: The junction differs from germline at one of its ends, possibly a read error. The chain joins TRBV6-6 to TRBJ2-5, with D perhaps matching TRBD2 (6 bases). Germline V gives CDR1 MNHNY, CDR2 SVGAGI (reference sequence). The CDR3 totals 14 residues. The CDR3 DNA reads TGTGCCAGCAGTGCGGGACTCGGCCAAGAGACCCGGTACTTC. Its translation: CASSAGLGQETRYF.

This clonotype showed up just once. V gene TRBV20-1 combines with J gene TRBJ2-7, with 11 bases identical to TRBD2. CDR1 and CDR2 (germline): DFQATT, SNEGSKA (reference sequence). The V gene end was trimmed by 0 bases and the J gene end by 3 bases; junction bases not matched to a gene: 7. The CDR3 sequence is 16 residues long. CDR3: CSARDKLAGGLYEQYF. CDR3 nucleotide sequence: TGCAGTGCTAGAGATAAGCTAGCGGGAGGACTCTACGAGCAGTACTTC.

The chain uses TRBV20-1 and TRBJ2-7; 8 nucleotides match TRBD2. CDR1 and CDR2 (germline): DFQATT, SNEGSKA (reference sequence). CDR3 length: 16 amino acids. Trimming cost V 2 bases and J 0 bases; bases outside gene matches: 9. This CDR3 reads CSARSPGLAGSYEQYF. The CDR3 bases are TGCAGTGCTAGATCCCCTGGACTAGCTGGCTCCTACGAGCAGTACTTC.

The chain couples TRBV29-1 to TRBJ1-1, with TRBD1 matching 7 bases. After removal of 6 bases from V and 11 bases from J, the junction contained 15 bases not matched to a gene. From germline, CDR1 is SQVTM and CDR2 ANQGSEA. The CDR3 runs 13 residues. In DNA, the CDR3 is TGCAGCGTCGAAATCGACAGGGTGGTCGAGGCTTTCTTT. Protein sequence: CSVEIDRVVEAFF.

This clonotype has more than one count but fewer than ten. This chain connects TRBV15 to TRBJ2-4; D unclear. The J call may be mistaken, given a closer DNA end match to TRBJ2-7. The CDR3 is 13 residues long. Germline CDR1 is LNHNV and CDR2 is YYDKDF (reference sequence). In DNA, the CDR3 is TGTGCCACCGCTGCTGGGTCGATGGACGAGCAGTACTTC. Amino acids: CATAAGSMDEQYF.